This T cell receptor beta chain was captured in a study of T cell responses to AZD1222 COVID-19 vaccine. Overall study results and limits: Only five or six individuals given AZD1222 were seropositive at baseline. Repertoires were obtained solely post-peak T cell response.

Clones were read by immunoSEQ multiplex PCR, and TCRdb kept only the in-frame ones, dropping some. The table shows 100,000 or so clones, with less than 90% occurring only once. Turning to this clone: Its antigen remains unidentified.

The V gene end was trimmed by 6 bases and the J gene end by 6 bases; junction bases not matched to a gene: 9. The CDR3 length is 14 residues. Per the germline V gene, CDR1 is SQVTM and CDR2 is ANQGSEA. The chain couples TRBV29-1 to TRBJ1-4; TRBD1 agrees at 8 bases. The TCR originated in an adult in good health. Sequencing was performed on peripheral blood, taken on day 0 of AZD1222 vaccination. CDR3 coding DNA: TGCAGCGTCGGGTGGACAGGGAGGCATGAAAAACTGTTTTTT. It codes for CSVGWTGRHEKLFF.